The 10 T cell receptor beta chains below come from one sample, sequenced in a study of circulating and synovial CD4+ cells in juvenile arthritis. The assay was immunoSEQ multiplex PCR, and TCRdb's table has in-frame clones only and misses some. The sample records under 35,000 clones, roughly 95% being singletons. Source material: CD4+ T cells from blood. All receptors come from a human donor with juvenile idiopathic arthritis.

The chain employs TRBV19 and TRBJ1-2; 7 nucleotides line up with TRBD1. V gave up 5 bases and J gave up 4 bases; unmatched junction bases: 7. This CDR3 has 14 amino acids. Germline values: CDR1 LNHDA, CDR2 SQIVND (reference sequence). The CDR3 region has the DNA TGTGCCAGTAGTGACCACAGGGGAAGCTATGGCTACACCTTC. Its translation: CASSDHRGSYGYTF.

The genes are TRBV28 and TRBJ1-2; D gene ambiguous. CDR1 is MDHEN, CDR2 SYDVKM, per germline. Trimming cost V 6 bases and J 6 bases, with 11 bases left between them. This CDR3 is built from 12 residues. In nucleotides, the CDR3 is TGTGCCAGCAGCTCAATCACAGATGGCTACACCTTC. Residues: CASSSITDGYTF.

The chain recombines TRBV21-1 with TRBJ1-1; TRBD1, as called in the table, went unchecked against the DNA. TRBV21-1 is described as a pseudogene. This CDR3 comprises 15 residues. This CDR3 reads CASNRDRQLNTEAFF. The CDR3 DNA is TGTGCCAGCAACCGGGACAGACAGCTTAACACTGAAGCTTTCTTT.

The CDR3 DNA reads TGTGCCAGCAGCTTAACTAGCGTACGCACAGATACGCAGTATTTT. Its protein is CASSLTSVRTDTQYF. The chain is built from TRBV7-3 and TRBJ2-3; D might be TRBD2 (5 bases). From germline, CDR1 is SGHTA and CDR2 FQGTGA. V lost 0 bases and J 1 base, leaving 8 bases between the germline ends. The CDR3 is 15 amino acids.

As to this clone: The sample contains more than one DNA sequence encoding this CDR3. The chain has TRBV6-5 and TRBJ2-7; D may be TRBD1 (6 bases). The germline V gene has CDR1 MNHEY and CDR2 SVGAGI. V was cut by 6 bases and J by 3 bases, with 18 bases left in between. This CDR3 comprises 15 residues. In DNA, the CDR3 is TGTGCCAGCAGCCCCTCAGGGGTGGCTCTCTACGAGCAGTACTTC. Amino acids: CASSPSGVALYEQYF.

This clone was seen only once. J is TRBJ2-5 and V is TRBV6-6, with 11 nucleotides matching TRBD2. The J call could be wrong; TRBJ2-7 is a better fit for the DNA end. CDR1 and CDR2 from the germline V gene are MNHNY and SVGAGI (reference sequence). This CDR3 comprises 13 residues. Written as DNA, the CDR3 is TGTGCCACCTTAGCGGGGGGGAAGTACGAGCAGTACTTC. Its translation is CATLAGGKYEQYF.

The V and J genes are TRBV5-6 and TRBJ2-3, with 8 nucleotides matching TRBD2. V shed 0 bases, J shed 0 bases, and the junction held 3 bases outside the gene matches. This CDR3 is 16 amino acids long. The germline CDR1 and CDR2 sequences are SGHDT and YYEEEE. This CDR3 is CASSLGPSGSTDTQYF. The CDR3 bases are TGTGCCAGCAGCTTGGGTCCTAGCGGGAGCACAGATACGCAGTATTTT.

This clone was seen once. This chain uses TRBV7-8 with TRBJ2-1; TRBD2 aligns across 7 bases. The CDR3 contains 16 residues. The germline CDR1 and CDR2 sequences are SGHVS and FQNEAQ. Trimming cost V 3 bases and J 0 bases; bases outside gene matches: 5. Here the CDR3 reads CASSFGGSSSYNEQFF. The DNA for the CDR3 is TGTGCCAGCAGCTTCGGGGGGTCGAGCTCCTACAATGAGCAGTTCTTC.

The CDR3 reads CASSLAGTSRYGYTF. For the CDR3, the DNA is TGTGCCAGCAGCTTAGCGGGAACGAGTCGATATGGCTACACCTTC. The chain has TRBV11-2 and TRBJ1-2; D is uncertain. Germline assignment: CDR1 SGHAT and CDR2 FQNNGV. This CDR3 is built from 15 residues. V was shortened by 1 base and J by 5 bases, with 14 bases between the two germline ends.

As for this clone: The same CDR3 also results from other DNA sequences found in this sample. CDR3 DNA sequence: TGTGCCAGCAGCCTGAGTGGAGGCATCGGGTCCTATAATTCACCCCTCCACTTT. Translating gives CASSLSGGIGSYNSPLHF. The chain links TRBV5-8 to TRBJ1-6; D call uncertain. This CDR3 comprises 18 residues. The germline V gene encodes CDR1 SGHTS and CDR2 YDEGEE. With 4 bases removed from V and 1 base from J, the gap between germline ends came to 18 bases.